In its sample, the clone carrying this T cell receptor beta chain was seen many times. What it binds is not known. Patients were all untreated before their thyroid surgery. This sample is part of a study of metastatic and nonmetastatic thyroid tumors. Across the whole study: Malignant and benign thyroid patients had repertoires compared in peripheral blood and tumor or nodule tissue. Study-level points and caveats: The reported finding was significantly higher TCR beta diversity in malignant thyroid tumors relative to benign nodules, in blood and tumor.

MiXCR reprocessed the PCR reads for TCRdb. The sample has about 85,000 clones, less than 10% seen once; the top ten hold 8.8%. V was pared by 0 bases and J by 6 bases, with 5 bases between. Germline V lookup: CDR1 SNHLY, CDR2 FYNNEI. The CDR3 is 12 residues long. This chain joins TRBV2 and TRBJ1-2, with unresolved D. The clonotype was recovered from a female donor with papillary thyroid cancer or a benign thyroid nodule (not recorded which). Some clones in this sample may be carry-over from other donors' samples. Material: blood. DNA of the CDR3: TGTGCCAGCAGTGAAGCTGCCAATGGCTACACCTTC. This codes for CASSEAANGYTF.